This entry lists 24 T cell receptor beta chains sequenced from one sample in a study of blood T cells in healthy people across ages. A second PCR of 7 to 11 cycles used a sample-barcoded 5' primer and a J-beta primer mix. TCRdb used MiXCR to reprocess the 5' RACE reads, holding one entry per CDR3 protein. The table records over 500,000 distinct CDR3 sequences, approximately 52% of them present only once. The sequencing sample was made of blood. The receptor source for this set is a woman older than 75 in good health.

The rearrangement links TRBV28 to TRBJ2-3; D gene uncertain. This CDR3 has 11 residues. CDR1 and CDR2 (germline): MDHEN, SYDVKM. V was shortened by 5 bases and J by 8 bases, with 8 bases between the two germline ends. The CDR3 region has the DNA TGTGCCAGCAGTAAAAGCGCTACGCAGTATTTT. Amino acid sequence: CASSKSATQYF. The full variable domain, completed using reference TRBV28 and TRBJ2-3, is DVKVTQSSRYLVKRTGEKVFLECVQDMDHENMFWYRQDPGLGLRLIYFSYDVKMKEKGDIPEGYSVSREKKERFSLILESASTNQTSMYLCASSKSATQYFGPGTRLTVL.

This chain connects TRBV4-1 to TRBJ2-5; D gene unclear. Germline CDR1 MGHRA, CDR2 YSYEKL. V gave up 0 bases and J gave up 3 bases, with 5 bases separating them. This CDR3 has 13 residues. The DNA for the CDR3 is TGCGCCAGCAGCCAAGATGGCGAAGAGACCCAGTACTTC. Translating it yields CASSQDGEETQYF.

The gene calls are TRBV5-1 and TRBJ2-7; 8 bases align to TRBD1. The germline CDR1 and CDR2 sequences are SGHRS and YFSETQ. The CDR3 length is 15 residues. V gave up 4 bases and J gave up 2 bases; unmatched junction bases: 8. The CDR3 nucleotides read TGCGCCAGCAGCGCCCTGCCGGGACAGGCCTACGAGCAGTACTTC. Amino acids: CASSALPGQAYEQYF.

V usage is TRBV27 and J usage is TRBJ1-2; a weak D match, TRBD1 (6 bases). Germline CDR1 and CDR2: MNHEY and SMNVEV (reference sequence). V was cut by 2 bases and J by 4 bases, with 14 bases left in between. There are 15 residues in the CDR3. The CDR3 bases are TGTGCCAGCAGTTTAGCACAGGGAGGGCCCTATGGCTACACCTTC. It yields the protein CASSLAQGGPYGYTF.

This clonotype was recorded many times. This rearrangement joins TRBV6-6 to TRBJ2-2; 9 bases line up with TRBD1. V was pared by 3 bases and J by 5 bases, with 4 bases of the junction left unmatched. This CDR3 spans 15 amino acids. Germline V gene lookup returns CDR1 MNHNY and CDR2 SVGAGI (reference sequence). This chain's CDR3 is CASSYGQGRTGELFF. CDR3 DNA sequence: TGTGCCAGCAGTTATGGACAGGGGAGGACCGGGGAGCTGTTTTTT.

Comment on this clonotype: This could be a read error, since a much larger clone is one nucleotide away. The rearrangement joins TRBV19 to TRBJ1-2; maybe TRBD1 (5 bases). Germline V gene data show CDR1 as LNHDA and CDR2 as SQIVND (reference sequence). This CDR3 has 15 residues. V was clipped by 7 bases and J by 3 bases, with 18 bases between them. The CDR3 reads CASNPDGRGYYGYTF. The CDR3 nucleotides are TGTGCCAGTAACCCAGATGGACGGGGGTACTATGGCTACACCTTC. Supplemented by reference TRBV19 and TRBJ1-2, the full variable domain reads DGGITQSPKYLFRKEGQNVTLSCEQNLNHDAMYWYRQDPGQGLRLIYYSQIVNDFQKGDIAEGYSVSREKKESFPLTVTSAQKNPTAFYLCASNPDGRGYYGYTFGSGTRLTVV.

The chain has TRBV12-3 or TRBV12-4 and TRBJ2-3; weak D call: TRBD2 (5 bases). This CDR3 spans 15 amino acids. Trimming took off 4 bases at V and 4 bases at J, with 15 bases between the two ends. Here the CDR3 DNA reads TGTGCCAGCAGTTCCCCCAGAGGGAGCGCAGATACGCAGTATTTT. This sequence encodes CASSSPRGSADTQYF.

V and J are TRBV29-1 and TRBJ2-5; weak D call: TRBD1 (5 bases). V shed 1 base and J shed 5 bases, with 11 bases lying between them. The CDR3 contains 13 residues. Germline assignment: CDR1 SQVTM and CDR2 ANQGSEA. The CDR3: CSVEAGKGETQYF. CDR3 nucleotide sequence: TGCAGCGTTGAAGCAGGGAAAGGGGAGACCCAGTACTTC. Based on the CDR3 plus reference TRBV29-1 and TRBJ2-5, the full variable domain is SAVISQKPSRDICQRGTSLTIQCQVDSQVTMMFWYRQQPGQSLTLIATANQGSEATYESGFVIDKFPISRPNLTFSTLTVSNMSPEDSSIYLCSVEAGKGETQYFGPGTRLLVL.

The chain couples TRBV20-1 to TRBJ1-2; 7 nucleotides agree with TRBD1. Germline CDR1 DFQATT, CDR2 SNEGSKA (reference sequence). CDR3 length: 14 residues. Germline trimming cut 3 bases from V and 8 bases from J; bases unmatched to any gene: 12. CDR3: CSAREEGGGWGYTF. CDR3 nucleotides: TGCAGTGCTAGGGAAGAGGGAGGGGGCTGGGGCTACACCTTC.

This clonotype appeared many times. This chain links TRBV28 with TRBJ2-1, with D tentatively TRBD2 (5 bases). V lost 7 bases and J 8 bases, leaving 15 bases between the germline ends. The CDR3 has 13 residues. Germline assignment: CDR1 MDHEN and CDR2 SYDVKM. CDR3 in DNA: TGTGCCAGCAAACGGGGATGGAGCGATGAGCAGTTCTTC. Its translation: CASKRGWSDEQFF.

V gene TRBV29-1 combines with J gene TRBJ1-2; TRBD1 is a possible D gene (5 bases). The CDR3 sequence is 14 residues long. The V gene's germline CDR1 is SQVTM and CDR2 ANQGSEA. V lost 8 bases and J 8 bases, leaving 24 bases between the germline ends. CDR3 loop: CSTAGTLGEWGYTF. The CDR3 bases are TGCAGCACGGCCGGGACCCTCGGGGAGTGGGGCTACACCTTC.

The chain links TRBV3-1 to TRBJ2-1, with 12 bases aligning to TRBD1. Germline CDR1 reads LGHDT; CDR2 reads YNNKEL (reference sequence). With 4 bases clipped from V and 6 bases from J, the junction kept 4 bases outside the gene matches. The CDR3 runs 15 residues. Here the CDR3 DNA reads TGTGCCAGCAGCCCCGGGACAGGGGGCTTCAATGAGCAGTTCTTC. Its translation is CASSPGTGGFNEQFF.

This sequence joins TRBV6-5 and TRBJ2-1; D is unresolved. The germline gives CDR1 MNHEY, CDR2 SVGAGI. The CDR3 extends over 15 amino acids. V was cut by 4 bases and J by 1 base, with 11 bases left in between. CDR3 amino acids: CASSSDESSYNEQFF. DNA for the CDR3: TGTGCCAGCAGTTCAGACGAAAGTTCCTACAATGAGCAGTTCTTC.

V is TRBV10-3 and J is TRBJ2-3; D is unclear. Germline V gives CDR1 ENHRY, CDR2 SYGVKD. V was pared by 0 bases and J by 1 base, with 5 bases between. The CDR3 runs to 14 residues. The CDR3 sequence: CAISESAGTDTQYF. The CDR3 DNA follows: TGTGCCATCAGTGAGTCGGCCGGCACAGATACGCAGTATTTT.

This clonotype showed up just a few times. V gene TRBV28 combines with J gene TRBJ2-3; TRBD2 might be the D (6 bases). In germline, CDR1 is MDHEN, CDR2 SYDVKM. Trimming shortened V by 6 bases and J by 5 bases, and 15 bases separated the two germline ends. The CDR3 totals 14 residues. CDR3 residues: CASSSPGVGDTQYF. CDR3 DNA: TGTGCCAGCAGCTCGCCGGGGGTGGGAGATACGCAGTATTTT.

The chain couples TRBV7-2 to TRBJ2-7; the match to TRBD2 covers 10 bases. J was trimmed by 4 bases and V by 4 bases; bases with no gene match: 7. Germline assignment: CDR1 SGHTA and CDR2 FQGNSA. There are 15 residues in the CDR3. CDR3 loop: CASSSPSGSQYEQYF. CDR3 in DNA: TGTGCCAGCAGCTCGCCTAGCGGGAGCCAGTACGAGCAGTACTTC.

This clonotype was detected only a few times. This rearrangement joins TRBV2 to TRBJ1-1, with D hard to call. The CDR3 totals 15 residues. Trimming left V 6 bases short and J 1 base short, with 15 bases between. CDR1 and CDR2 (germline): SNHLY, FYNNEI. The CDR3 nucleotides are TGTGCCAGCAGACCTTCCCGCGCTCGGAACACTGAAGCTTTCTTT. Amino acids: CASRPSRARNTEAFF.

This clonotype was picked up many times. This chain connects TRBV5-6 to TRBJ2-1; D gene ambiguous. V was cut by 4 bases and J by 6 bases, with 8 bases left in between. This CDR3 comprises 12 residues. Germline V lookup: CDR1 SGHDT, CDR2 YYEEEE. Written as DNA, the CDR3 is TGTGCCAGCAGCCTTAGAATCAATGAGCAGTTCTTC. Translated: CASSLRINEQFF.

V and J are TRBV27 and TRBJ1-3; D is unclear. Trimming removed 5 bases from V and 2 bases from J, with 13 bases in between. Germline V gives CDR1 MNHEY, CDR2 SMNVEV (reference sequence). The CDR3 loop spans 15 amino acids. The CDR3 here is CASSPRLSTGNTIYF. The CDR3 DNA reads as TGTGCCAGCAGTCCCCGGCTCTCAACTGGAAACACCATATATTTT.

This chain joins TRBV14 and TRBJ2-1; TRBD2 aligns across 16 bases. Germline assignment: CDR1 SGHDN and CDR2 FVKESK. This CDR3 spans 16 amino acids. The trim removed 1 base at V and 10 bases at J, leaving 4 bases unmatched. The CDR3 here is CASSQALGLAGGEQFF. The CDR3, as DNA: TGTGCCAGCAGCCAAGCCTTGGGACTAGCGGGAGGGGAGCAGTTCTTC.

The rearrangement joins TRBV6-5 to TRBJ2-7; 7 nucleotides agree with TRBD1. CDR3 length: 17 amino acids. Trimming removed 2 bases from V and 4 bases from J; junction bases left unmatched: 14. Germline V gene data show CDR1 as MNHEY and CDR2 as SVGAGI. CDR3 region: CASSYPTLRDRAYEQYF. The DNA of the CDR3 is TGTGCCAGCAGTTACCCCACTCTGCGCGACAGGGCGTACGAGCAGTACTTC.

There are a few counts of this clonotype. The V call is TRBV5-1, the J call TRBJ2-1; D possibly corresponds to TRBD2 (7 bases). The DNA end lines up better with TRBJ2-7; the J call may be wrong. Per germline, CDR1 SGHRS and CDR2 YFSETQ. The CDR3 totals 16 residues. CDR3 region: CASSPAGAAYYNEQYF. In DNA form, the CDR3 reads TGCGCCAGCAGCCCCGCGGGGGCAGCCTACTACAATGAGCAGTACTTC.

This chain connects TRBV4-2 to TRBJ1-5; D might be TRBD1 (6 bases). V was pared by 3 bases and J by 1 base, with 19 bases between. Looked up from germline, CDR1 is LGHNA and CDR2 is YNFKEQ. The CDR3 covers 18 residues. In DNA, the CDR3 is TGTGCCAGCAGCCATGGTTCAGGGGCGGGAAGAAGCAATCAGCCCCAGCATTTT. This encodes CASSHGSGAGRSNQPQHF.

To note about this clonotype: The junction and the germline gene differ at one end; a read error may be behind it. The chain carries TRBV18 and TRBJ2-3; D gene uncertain. CDR3 length equals 15 residues. The germline CDR1 and CDR2 sequences are KGHSH and LQKENI. As DNA, the CDR3 is TGTGCCAGCTCACCAGACGAAGGACGCACAGATATGCAGTATTTT. Translated: CASSPDEGRTDMQYF. Looking up the rest from reference TRBV18 and TRBJ2-3 gives the full variable domain: NAGVMQNPRHLVRRRGQEARLRCSPMKGHSHVYWYRQLPEEGLKFMVYLQKENIIDESGMPKERFSAEFPKEGPSILRIQQVVRGDSAAYFCASSPDEGRTDMQYFGPGTRLTVL.